The source of this T cell receptor (beta chain) is a study of blood T cells in healthy people across ages. Regarding the study as a whole: Total diversity from one million sequenced T cells was likely underestimated. Roughly linear age-related decline in beta diversity appeared, significant by age 40.

A J-beta primer mix and a sample-barcoded 5' primer were used in a second PCR of about 7 to 12 cycles. MiXCR, applied by TCRdb to the 5' RACE reads, yields one record per CDR3 protein. Altogether over 600,000 distinct CDR3 sequences are present, roughly three fifths being singletons, with the ten largest covering around a quarter. Comments on this clonotype: Its target is not known.

The V and J ends lost 4 bases and 9 bases, in that order; junction bases with no gene match: 20. Germline lookup yields CDR1 SNHLY and CDR2 FYNNEI. The CDR3 consists of 17 residues. This chain uses TRBV2 with TRBJ2-5; 7 nucleotides match TRBD2. This receptor was identified in a man in his forties or fifties in good health. The sequenced material came from blood. The CDR3 protein is CASSGAGEGRRGVPQYF. CDR3 DNA: TGTGCCAGCAGTGGTGCGGGGGAGGGCCGACGGGGTGTTCCCCAGTACTTC.